The clone carrying this T cell receptor (beta chain) was recorded at least ten times. Antigen unknown. This entry belongs to a study of T cells after yellow fever vaccination. Background on the study: Low-cell-number fractions were prepared with SMART-Seq v4 Ultra Low Input.

Findings of the study overall: Detected again after the booster were most primary-vaccination clones, at 96% CD4 and 70% to 90% CD8.

TCRdb passed the 5' RACE reads through MiXCR, listing each CDR3 protein once. Among more than 120,000 distinct CDR3 sequences listed, around 7.7% were seen once. Losses at the gene ends were 2 bases for V and 8 bases for J; bases not matched to a gene: 4. In germline, CDR1 is MDHEN, CDR2 SYDVKM. The CDR3 runs to 14 residues. The TCR sequence derives from a young man who received the YFV17D yellow fever vaccine. V is TRBV28 and J is TRBJ2-1; 9 bases match TRBD2. Sample: CD4+ T cells sorted from PBMCs, taken 5 days after the yellow fever booster vaccination. CDR3 nucleotide sequence: TGTGCCAGCAGTTTAAGCGGGAGGTGGGATGAGCAGTTCTTC. It is translated as CASSLSGRWDEQFF.